This T cell receptor beta chain appears in the sequencing data of a study of a mutant IDH1 vaccine in newly diagnosed glioma. Study-level background: Patients arrived already treated with radiotherapy, temozolomide, or both, most having had both.

In the case of this clone: What it binds is not known.

The time point denotes: week 47, end of study. What each vaccine dose contained was 300 ug of mutant IDH1 20-mer peptide, accompanied by topical imiquimod. Patients underwent eight vaccinations, which took place in weeks 1, 3, 5, 7, 11, 15, 19 and 23. Generated by immunoSEQ multiplex PCR, the TCRdb table keeps only in-frame clones and is missing some. The sample has fewer than 95,000 clones, 70% to 90% seen once. The length of the CDR3 is 12 residues. Trimming took 6 bases from V and 7 from J, leaving 10 bases between them. The germline V gene has CDR1 MGHDK and CDR2 SYGVNS. The source material was PBMCs, sampled from a glioma patient whose treatment included an IDH1 peptide vaccine. This sequence joins TRBV25-1 and TRBJ2-1, with D possibly matching TRBD1 (5 bases). This clonotype originated in a man aged 40-50 years with glioma. The CDR3 protein is CASSRVGNEQFF. The DNA for the CDR3 is TGTGCCAGCAGCAGGGTGGGAAATGAGCAGTTCTTC.